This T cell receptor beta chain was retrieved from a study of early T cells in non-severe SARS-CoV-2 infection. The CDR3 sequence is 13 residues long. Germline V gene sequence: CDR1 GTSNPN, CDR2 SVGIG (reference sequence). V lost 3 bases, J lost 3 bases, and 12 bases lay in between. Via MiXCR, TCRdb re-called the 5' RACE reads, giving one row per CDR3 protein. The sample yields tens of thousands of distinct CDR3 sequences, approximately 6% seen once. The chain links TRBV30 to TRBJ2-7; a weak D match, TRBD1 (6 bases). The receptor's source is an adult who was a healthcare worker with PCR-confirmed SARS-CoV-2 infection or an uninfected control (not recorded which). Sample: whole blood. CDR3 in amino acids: CAWRAGEHYEQYF. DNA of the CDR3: TGTGCCTGGAGGGCAGGGGAACACTACGAGCAGTACTTC.